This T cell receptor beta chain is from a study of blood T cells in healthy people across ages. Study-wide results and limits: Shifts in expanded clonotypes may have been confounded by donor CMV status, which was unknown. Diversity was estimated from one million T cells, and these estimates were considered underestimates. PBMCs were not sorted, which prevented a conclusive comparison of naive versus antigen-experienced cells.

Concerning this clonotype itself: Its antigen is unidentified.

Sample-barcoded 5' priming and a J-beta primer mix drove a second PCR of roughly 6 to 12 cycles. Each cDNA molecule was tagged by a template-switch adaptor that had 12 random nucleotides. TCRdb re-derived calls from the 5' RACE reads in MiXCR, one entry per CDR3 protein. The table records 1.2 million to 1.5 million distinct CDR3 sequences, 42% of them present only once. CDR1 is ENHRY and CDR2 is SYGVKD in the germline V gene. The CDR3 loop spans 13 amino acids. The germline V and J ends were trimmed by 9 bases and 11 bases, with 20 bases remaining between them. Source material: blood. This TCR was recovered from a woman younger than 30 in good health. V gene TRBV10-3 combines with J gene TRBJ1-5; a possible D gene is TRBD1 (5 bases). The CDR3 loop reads CAISMDTQMAQHF. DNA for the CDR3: TGTGCCATAAGTATGGACACACAGATGGCCCAGCATTTT.